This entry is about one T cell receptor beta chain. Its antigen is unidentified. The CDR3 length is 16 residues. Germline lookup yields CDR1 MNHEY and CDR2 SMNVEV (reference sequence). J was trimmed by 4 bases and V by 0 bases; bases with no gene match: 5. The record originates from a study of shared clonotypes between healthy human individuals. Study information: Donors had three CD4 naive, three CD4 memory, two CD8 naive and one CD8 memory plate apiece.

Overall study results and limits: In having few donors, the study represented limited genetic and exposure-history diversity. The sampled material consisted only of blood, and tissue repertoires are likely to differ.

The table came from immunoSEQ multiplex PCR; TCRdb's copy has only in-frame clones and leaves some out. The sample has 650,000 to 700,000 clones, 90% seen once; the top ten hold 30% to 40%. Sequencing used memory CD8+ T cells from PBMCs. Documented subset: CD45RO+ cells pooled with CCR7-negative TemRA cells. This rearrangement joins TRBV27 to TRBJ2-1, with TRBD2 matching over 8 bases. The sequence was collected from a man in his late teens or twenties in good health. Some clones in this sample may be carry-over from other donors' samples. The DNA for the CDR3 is TGTGCCAGCAGTTTATCGAGAACTAGCGGTTACAATGAGCAGTTCTTC. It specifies CASSLSRTSGYNEQFF.